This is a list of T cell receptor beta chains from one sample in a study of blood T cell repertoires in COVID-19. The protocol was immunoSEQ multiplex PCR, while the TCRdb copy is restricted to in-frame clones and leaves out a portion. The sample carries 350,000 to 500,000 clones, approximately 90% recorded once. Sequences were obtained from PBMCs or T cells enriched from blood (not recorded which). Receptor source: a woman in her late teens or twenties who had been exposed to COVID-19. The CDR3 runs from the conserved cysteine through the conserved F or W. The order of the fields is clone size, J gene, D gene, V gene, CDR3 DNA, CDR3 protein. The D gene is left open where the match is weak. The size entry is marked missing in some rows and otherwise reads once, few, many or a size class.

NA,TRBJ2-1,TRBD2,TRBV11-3,TGTGCCAGCAGCCCCCGTGGGGGGAGGGATGAGCAGTTCTTC,CASSPRGGRDEQFF
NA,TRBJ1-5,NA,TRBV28,TGTGCCAGCAGTGAACAGGGTTCCCGGCATTTT,CASSEQGSRHF
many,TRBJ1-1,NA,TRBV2,TGTGCCAGCACCCAGGGAACTGAAGCTTTCTTT,CASTQGTEAFF
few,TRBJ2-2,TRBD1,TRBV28,TGTGCCAGTCGGGACAGGGACACCGGGGAGCTGTTTTTT,CASRDRDTGELFF
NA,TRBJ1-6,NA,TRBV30,TGTGCCTTTCAACCGGGATCCACGGGACCCCTCCACTTT,CAFQPGSTGPLHF
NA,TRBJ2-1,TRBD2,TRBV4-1,TGCGCCAGCAGCCAAGTGGGCGGGAGCTCCTACAATGAGCAGTTCTTC,CASSQVGGSSYNEQFF
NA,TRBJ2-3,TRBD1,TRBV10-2,TGCGCCAGCAGGCCCAGGGGGCGCACAGATACGCAGTATTTT,CASRPRGRTDTQYF
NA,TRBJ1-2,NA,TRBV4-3,TGCGCCAGCAGCCACACGTCCCGGGACATGGATGGCTACACCTTC,CASSHTSRDMDGYTF
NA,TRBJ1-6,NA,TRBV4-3,TGCGCCAGCAGCCAAGAACGAGGTTATAATTCACCCCTCCACTTT,CASSQERGYNSPLHF
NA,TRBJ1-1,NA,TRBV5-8,TGTGCCAGCAGCTTACAGGGCGGGTACACTGAAGCTTTCTTT,CASSLQGGYTEAFF
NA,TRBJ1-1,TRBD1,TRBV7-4,TGTGCCAGCAGCTTAAGCAGGGGGCGAAGGTCTGAAGCTTTCTTT,CASSLSRGRRSEAFF
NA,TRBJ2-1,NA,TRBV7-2,TGTGCCAGCAGCTTATCCCGAGCGGGCTACGACAATGAGCAGTTCTTC,CASSLSRAGYDNEQFF
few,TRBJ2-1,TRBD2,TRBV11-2,TGTGCCAGCAGCCCCCTCCTCCCGGACCTAGCGGGGGGGCCAGCCGAGCAGTTCTTC,CASSPLLPDLAGGPAEQFF
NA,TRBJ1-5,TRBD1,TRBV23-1,TGCGCCAGCAGACATGGACAGGGGGCTGATCAGCCCCAGCATTTT,CASRHGQGADQPQHF
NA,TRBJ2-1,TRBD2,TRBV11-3,TGTGCCAGCAGCTTAGGGGGAGGAGCGGGAGGGTCCTACAATGAGCAGTTCTTC,CASSLGGGAGGSYNEQFF
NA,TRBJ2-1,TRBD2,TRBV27,TGTGCCAGCAGTCCATCCGGGACTAGCTCCTACAATGAGCAGTTCTTC,CASSPSGTSSYNEQFF
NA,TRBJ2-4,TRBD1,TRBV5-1,TGCGCCAGCAGCTTGGCCGGGACAGAACCTTTTCAGTACTTC,CASSLAGTEPFQYF
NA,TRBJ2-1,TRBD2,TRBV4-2,TGTGCCAGCAGCCAAGATTATTTAGCGGGGGGTTTCAATGAGCAGTTCTTC,CASSQDYLAGGFNEQFF
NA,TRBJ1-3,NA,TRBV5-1,TGCGCCAGCAGCTTGCAGGGGTTGGGCTCTGGAAACACCATATATTTT,CASSLQGLGSGNTIYF
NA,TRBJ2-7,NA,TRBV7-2,TGTGCCAGCAGCTTATCAGGCCTCTACGAGCAGTACTTC,CASSLSGLYEQYF
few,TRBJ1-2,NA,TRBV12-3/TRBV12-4,TGTGCCAGCTATGACAGCTATGGCTACACCTTC,CASYDSYGYTF
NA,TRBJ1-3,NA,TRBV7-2,TGTGCCAGCAGCTCTCAGGGGCTTCCTGGAAACACCATATATTTT,CASSSQGLPGNTIYF
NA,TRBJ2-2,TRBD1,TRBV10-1,TGCGCCAGCAGTGAAGACAGGGCTACCGGGGAGCTGTTTTTT,CASSEDRATGELFF
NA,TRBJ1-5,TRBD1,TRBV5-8,TGTGCCAGCAGCTTGGGGACAGGGCCTATCAATCAGCCCCAGCATTTT,CASSLGTGPINQPQHF
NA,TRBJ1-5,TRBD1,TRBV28,TGTGCCAGCTTTCGCCGGGACAGGGGGCCAAATCAGCCCCAGCATTTT,CASFRRDRGPNQPQHF
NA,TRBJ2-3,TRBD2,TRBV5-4,TGTGCCAGCAGCATCGGACTAGCGGGACCCACAGATACGCAGTATTTT,CASSIGLAGPTDTQYF
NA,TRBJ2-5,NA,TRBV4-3,TGCGCCAGCAGCCAAGGGGGCTTAGACCAAGAGACCCAGTACTTC,CASSQGGLDQETQYF
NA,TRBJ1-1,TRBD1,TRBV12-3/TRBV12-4,TGTGCCAGCAGTTTGACAGGGGGCGCAGGGGCTTTCTTT,CASSLTGGAGAFF
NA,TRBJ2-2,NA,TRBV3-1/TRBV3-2,TGTGCCAGCAGGGCAGTGAACACCGGGGAGCTGTTTTTT,CASRAVNTGELFF
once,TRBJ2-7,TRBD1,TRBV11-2,TGTGCCAGCAGTACCGGGACAGGCGTTTACGAGCAGTACTTC,CASSTGTGVYEQYF
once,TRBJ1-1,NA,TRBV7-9,TGTGCCAGCAGCTGGGCCGGGAACACTGAAGCTTTCTTT,CASSWAGNTEAFF
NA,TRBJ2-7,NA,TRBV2,TGTGCCAGCAGTCGCTTGCAGATAAACTACGAGCAGTACTTC,CASSRLQINYEQYF
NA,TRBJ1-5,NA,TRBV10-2,TGCGCCAGCAGTGAAGTGGGCCAGGGCCATAATCAGCCCCAGCATTTT,CASSEVGQGHNQPQHF
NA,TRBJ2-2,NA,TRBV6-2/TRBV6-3,TGTGCCAGCAGTTCTTTTCCCTATAATATGGGGGGCACCGGGGAGCTGTTTTTT,CASSSFPYNMGGTGELFF
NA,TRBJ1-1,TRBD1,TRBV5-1,TGCGCCAGCAGTTACAGTATTATGTCCCGGGACAGGTCCACTGAAGCTTTCTTT,CASSYSIMSRDRSTEAFF
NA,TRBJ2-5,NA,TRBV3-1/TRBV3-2,TGTGCCAGCAGCTGGCGGCCACCAAAACTCTGGACCCAGTACTTC,CASSWRPPKLWTQYF
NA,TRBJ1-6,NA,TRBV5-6,TGTGCCAGCAGCTTGGCCAGGGCCCAATCACCCCTCCACTTT,CASSLARAQSPLHF
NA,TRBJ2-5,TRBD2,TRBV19,TGTGCCAGTAGTATAACTAGCGGGCAGGAGACCCAGTACTTC,CASSITSGQETQYF
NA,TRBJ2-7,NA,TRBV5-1,TGCGCCAGCTCGGGGTCAGTAACTGAATCCTACGAGCAGTACTTC,CASSGSVTESYEQYF
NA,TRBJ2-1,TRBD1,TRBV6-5,TGTGCCAGCAGTTACGGGACAGGGAAGAATGAGCAGTTCTTC,CASSYGTGKNEQFF
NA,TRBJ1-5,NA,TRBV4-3,TGCGCCAGCAGCCAAGGCGGGTTCCAGCCCCAGCATTTT,CASSQGGFQPQHF
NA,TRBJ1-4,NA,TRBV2,TGTGCCAGCAGTGAAGCGGGCCAGCTTGCAGGAAAACTGTTTTTT,CASSEAGQLAGKLFF
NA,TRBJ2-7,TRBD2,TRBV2,TGTGCCAGCAGTGAAGCTGCGACGGGACTAGCGGGGTACGAGCAGTACTTC,CASSEAATGLAGYEQYF
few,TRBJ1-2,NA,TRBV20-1,TGCAGTGCTAGCCCCCCCGGTGGCTACACCTTC,CSASPPGGYTF
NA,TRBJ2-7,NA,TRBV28,TGTGCCAGCAGTCCACCGAACTCGCGCTACGAGCAGTACTTC,CASSPPNSRYEQYF
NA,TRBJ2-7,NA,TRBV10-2,TGCGCCAGCAGTGCTAGCAGTTACGACGAGCAGTACTTC,CASSASSYDEQYF
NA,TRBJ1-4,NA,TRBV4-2,TGTGCCAGCAGCCAAGACCGAGGGGGAACGGAAAAACTGTTTTTT,CASSQDRGGTEKLFF
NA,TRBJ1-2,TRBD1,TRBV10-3,TGTGCCATCAGTGCGCTGGGACAGGGATCCTCCACTAACTATGGCTACACCTTC,CAISALGQGSSTNYGYTF
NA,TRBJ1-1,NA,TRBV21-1,TGTGCCAGCCGTCGTATGCAGGGAAATGAAGCTTTCTTT,CASRRMQGNEAFF
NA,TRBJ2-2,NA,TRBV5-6,TGTGCCAGCAGCTACGGACTGACGGAAACCGGGGAGCTGTTTTTT,CASSYGLTETGELFF
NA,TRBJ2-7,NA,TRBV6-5,TGTGCCAGCAGTTTGGGACTGGGGAGCTCCTACGAGCAGTACTTC,CASSLGLGSSYEQYF
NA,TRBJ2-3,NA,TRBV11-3,TGTGCCAGCAGCTTCCGACAGATAGATACGCAGTATTTT,CASSFRQIDTQYF
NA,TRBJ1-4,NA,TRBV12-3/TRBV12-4,TGTGCCAGCAGTTTCGATTTGAGGGAACTGTTTTTT,CASSFDLRELFF
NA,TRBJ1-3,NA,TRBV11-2,TGTGCCAGCAGCTTATGGGGGGGGAGCTCTGGAAACACCATATATTTT,CASSLWGGSSGNTIYF
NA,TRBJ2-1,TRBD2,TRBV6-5,TGTGCCAGCCGACTAGCGGTAAACTACAATGAGCAGTTCTTC,CASRLAVNYNEQFF
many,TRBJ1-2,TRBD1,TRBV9,TGTGCCAGCAGCACGGCAACTGACAGGGCGGATGGCTACACCTTC,CASSTATDRADGYTF
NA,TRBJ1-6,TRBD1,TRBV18,TGTGCCAGCTCACTACAGGGGAATAATTCACCCCTCCACTTT,CASSLQGNNSPLHF
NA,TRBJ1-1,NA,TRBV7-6,TGTGCCAGCAGCTTAGTCTTAAACGAGGGAATAAACACTGAAGCTTTCTTT,CASSLVLNEGINTEAFF
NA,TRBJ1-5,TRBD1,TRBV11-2,TGTGCCAGCAGCAAGACAGGGAGCAATCAGCCCCAGCATTTT,CASSKTGSNQPQHF